This entry describes one T cell receptor (beta chain). This clonotype was seen ten or more times. No antigen is known for it. Base qualities are not recorded, but no much larger clone differs from it by a single base. Cut back by 5 bases and 1 base, the V and J ends lie 11 bases apart. The CDR1 and CDR2 encoded by the germline V gene are SGHTA and FQGTGA. Measured from the cysteine to the phenylalanine, the CDR3 is 14 residues long. The entry retains the CDR3 DNA only, 42 bases that are in frame from base 1. The library was built by means of 5' RACE. The run used a NextSeq 500. Unique molecular identifiers were attached to individual cDNA molecules in the TCR library protocol so that sequencing error and PCR bias could be corrected. Both TCR alpha and beta chains were sequenced, and tight co-correlation was observed between alpha and beta sequence abundances in each sample. As for the original processing: Decombinator V4 was used to annotate the V gene, J gene and CDR3 of the TCR sequences. TCRs were defined as expanded if a significant change between any two time points was detected under a Poisson model with p below 0.0001. TCR abundances were normalised to the total number of TCRs sequenced per sample and expressed as counts per million. MAIT TCRs were defined by TRAV1-2 paired with TRAJ12, TRAJ20 or TRAJ33, and iNKT TCRs by TRAV10 paired with TRAJ18. VDJdb, accessed 1 November 2021, was searched for CMV, EBV and SARS-CoV-2 annotated TCRs, excluding TCRs annotated for multiple antigens. TCRdb trimmed public reads at Q25 via fastp, called clones via MiXCR and kept in-frame beta chains. When rows share a CDR3 protein, they turn into one entry using the most common DNA and genes. TCRdb, rather than the study authors, made the V and J calls. The sample records 25,000 to 35,000 distinct CDR3 sequences, more than 4% of which are singletons. The ten largest clones represent over 2.5% of the sample.

The source of the sample is a study of early T cells in non-severe SARS-CoV-2 infection (dated by TCRdb to about 2021). In the study overall: Because TCR sequencing relied on bulk RNA taken from unsorted whole blood, pairing of alpha and beta chains was not possible. The investigation overall reported the following: Matching against VDJdb was skewed toward anti-spike CD8 responses, likely underestimated virus-specific expansions, and missed private and CD4 specificities.

Set within a cohort of healthcare workers in London, UK, this nested case-control study involved weekly PCR testing of nasopharyngeal swabs along with blood sampling. Healthcare workers were enrolled in the week of the UK lockdown, from 23 to 31 March 2020, and were followed every week for up to roughly 16 weeks. Sequencing input: whole blood. This chain is built from TRBV7-3 and TRBJ1-1; TRBD1 is possibly the D segment (6 matching bases). This clonotype originated in an adult who was a healthcare worker with PCR-confirmed SARS-CoV-2 infection or an uninfected control (not recorded which). The DNA sequence is TGTGCCAGCAGCCCAGGACAGAGGAACACTGAAGCTTTCTTT. Its translation reads: CASSPGQRNTEAFF.